This T cell receptor (beta chain) is drawn from a study of blood T cell repertoires in COVID-19. Background on the study: The United States, Italy and Spain were the sources of the acute and convalescent COVID-19 samples. PBMCs, B-cell-depleted T cells, or T cells provided the cDNA or gDNA that made up the material.

This CDR3 comprises 14 residues. V shed 10 bases and J shed 6 bases, with 19 bases lying between them. Germline loops: CDR1 MDHEN, CDR2 SYDVKM. Profiling relied on immunoSEQ multiplex PCR, and the TCRdb table lists in-frame clones only, not all of them. The sample shows approximately 260,000 clones, 85% to 90% of them seen only once. The V and J genes are TRBV28 and TRBJ1-5, with unresolved D. Sample: peripheral blood. This TCR was recovered from a woman aged 40 to 50 with acute or convalescent COVID-19. This chain's CDR3 is CANQRASKGQPQHF. The CDR3, as DNA: TGTGCCAACCAGAGGGCCTCCAAGGGTCAGCCCCAGCATTTT.